A single sample gave rise to the 11 T cell receptor beta chains below, sequenced in a study of CD8+CD57+ T cells in acquired aplastic anemia. All sequencing subjects had displayed CD8+CD57+ cell expansion on flow cytometry. Using genomic DNA as the template, TCR beta VDJ and CDR3 profiling was carried out. One entry per CDR3 protein results from TCRdb running MiXCR on the reads. The repertoire includes 150,000 to 200,000 distinct CDR3 sequences, 40% to 55% of them detected once, and 1.1% sits in the top ten. Material for sequencing was sorted CD4+, CD8+, or CD8+CD57+ T cells (not recorded which) from PBMCs. Every receptor here comes from a human donor with aplastic anemia.

The CDR3 bases are TGTGCCACCTATGGGGGGGCTAGCACAGATACGCAGTATTTT. It translates to CATYGGASTDTQYF. This rearrangement joins TRBV25-1 to TRBJ2-3, with TRBD2 as a possible D gene (7 bases). The CDR3 consists of 14 residues. Germline loops: CDR1 MGHDK, CDR2 SYGVNS. V was pared by 10 bases and J by 0 bases, with 14 bases between.

This clonotype has a count of ten or more. The chain links TRBV6-4 to TRBJ1-5; no firm D call. The CDR3 is 13 residues long. CDR1 and CDR2 from the germline V gene are MRHNA and SNTAGT. The V and J ends lost 6 bases and 3 bases respectively, with 9 bases between them. The CDR3: CASSLDHNQPQHF. Here the CDR3 DNA reads TGTGCCAGCAGCCTGGACCACAATCAGCCCCAGCATTTT.

The chain employs TRBV24-1 and TRBJ2-5; 8 bases map to TRBD2. Trimming took 4 bases from V and 1 from J; bases not matched to a gene: 4. CDR3 size: 15 residues. Looked up from germline, CDR1 is KGHDR and CDR2 is SFDVKD. The CDR3 protein is CATSEGLAGQETQYF. CDR3 DNA sequence: TGTGCCACCAGTGAGGGGCTAGCGGGCCAAGAGACCCAGTACTTC.

The J gene is TRBJ1-4, the V gene TRBV19, with 7 positions matching TRBD1. Germline CDR1 is LNHDA and CDR2 is SQIVND (reference sequence). V lost 7 bases and J lost 8; bases outside the gene matches: 4. This CDR3 comprises 12 residues. The CDR3 here is CASTGGTEKLFF. As DNA, the CDR3 is TGTGCCAGTACAGGGGGAACGGAAAAACTGTTTTTT.

This clonotype was seen at least ten times. The rearrangement uses TRBV6-5 and TRBJ1-1; D not resolved. Germline V gene data show CDR1 as MNHEY and CDR2 as SVGAGI. The CDR3 consists of 16 residues. V was trimmed by 0 bases and J by 3 bases, leaving 14 bases between them. The CDR3 protein is CASSYSISYRYTEAFF. CDR3 DNA: TGTGCCAGCAGTTACTCGATTAGCTATAGATACACTGAAGCTTTCTTT.

This clonotype was seen repeatedly, ten times or more. V is TRBV7-9 and J is TRBJ2-7, with 8 bases matching TRBD1. With 4 bases clipped from V and 0 bases from J, the junction kept 8 bases outside the gene matches. CDR1 and CDR2 (germline): SEHNR, FQNEAQ (reference sequence). This CDR3 spans 16 amino acids. The CDR3 region has the DNA TGTGCCAGCAGCTCCGTTTGGACAGGGACCTCCTACGAGCAGTACTTC. Residues: CASSSVWTGTSYEQYF. Based on the CDR3 plus reference TRBV7-9 and TRBJ2-7, the full variable domain is DTGVSQNPRHKITKRGQNVTFRCDPISEHNRLYWYRQTLGQGPEFLTYFQNEAQLEKSRLLSDRFSAERPKGSFSTLEIQRTEQGDSAMYLCASSSVWTGTSYEQYFGPGTRLTVT.

This clonotype has a count of ten or more. J is TRBJ2-5 and V is TRBV11-2; 11 bases match TRBD2. V lost 1 base to trimming and J lost 4 bases; unmatched junction nucleotides: 8. The CDR3 runs to 17 residues. Germline V CDR1 and CDR2: SGHAT, FQNNGV. CDR3 in DNA: TGTGCCAGCAGCTTAGGAGGGGTAGCGGGGGGGAGAGAGACCCAGTACTTC. The encoded protein is CASSLGGVAGGRETQYF.

This clonotype was seen at least ten times. The chain carries TRBV20-1 and TRBJ2-1, with 9 positions matching TRBD1. Germline assignment: CDR1 DFQATT and CDR2 SNEGSKA (reference sequence). Germline trimming cut 6 bases from V and 1 base from J; bases unmatched to any gene: 7. The CDR3 loop spans 15 amino acids. CDR3: CSAATGGRSYNEQFF. DNA for the CDR3: TGCAGTGCCGCGACAGGGGGAAGATCCTACAATGAGCAGTTCTTC.

This clonotype showed up just a few times. The rearrangement uses TRBV10-2 and TRBJ2-3, with 8 bases that match TRBD2. The germline gives CDR1 WSHSY, CDR2 SAAADI. J lost 1 base, V lost 6 bases, and 15 bases had no gene match. CDR3 length: 18 residues. CDR3 sequence reads: CASRGRRAAGGRTDTQYF. DNA of the CDR3: TGCGCCAGCAGGGGACGACGGGCGGCGGGGGGCCGCACAGATACGCAGTATTTT.

In this sample, this clonotype turned up many times. The chain links TRBV2 to TRBJ1-5; possible D gene TRBD1, 5 bases. The ends were cut back, 1 base at V and 7 bases at J, with 17 bases in the middle. CDR1 is SNHLY and CDR2 is FYNNEI in the germline V gene. There are 16 residues in the CDR3. CDR3 loop: CASSEGVSTVGQPQHF. The CDR3 DNA follows: TGTGCCAGCAGTGAAGGGGTGTCGACAGTTGGACAGCCCCAGCATTTT. The complete variable domain, with remaining parts taken from reference TRBV2 and TRBJ1-5, reads EPEVTQTPSHQVTQMGQEVILRCVPISNHLYFYWYRQILGQKVEFLVSFYNNEISEKSEIFDDQFSVERPDGSNFTLKIRSTKLEDSAMYFCASSEGVSTVGQPQHFGDGTRLSIL.

This clonotype occurred many times. The rearrangement links TRBV7-2 to TRBJ2-7, with D hard to call. V lost 5 bases to trimming and J lost 0 bases, with 8 bases between them. The CDR3 is 13 residues long. Germline CDR1 is SGHTA and CDR2 is FQGNSA. CDR3 DNA: TGTGCCAGCAGCCTACGAACCTCCTACGAGCAGTACTTC. This sequence encodes CASSLRTSYEQYF.